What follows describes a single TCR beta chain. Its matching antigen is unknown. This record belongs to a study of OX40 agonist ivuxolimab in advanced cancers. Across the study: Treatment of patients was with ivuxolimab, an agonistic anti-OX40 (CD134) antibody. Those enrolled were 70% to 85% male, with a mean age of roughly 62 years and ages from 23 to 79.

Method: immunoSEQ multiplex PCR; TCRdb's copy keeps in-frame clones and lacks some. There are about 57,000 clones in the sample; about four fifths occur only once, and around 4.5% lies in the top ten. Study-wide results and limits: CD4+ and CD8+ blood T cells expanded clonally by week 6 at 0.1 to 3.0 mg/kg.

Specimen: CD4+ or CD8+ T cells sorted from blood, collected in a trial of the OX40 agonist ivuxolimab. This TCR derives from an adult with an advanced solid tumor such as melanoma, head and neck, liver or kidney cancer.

The CDR3 DNA reads as TGCGCCAGCAGCCAGAGAGCTGGGGGGGCATATGGCTACACCTTC. It specifies CASSQRAGGAYGYTF. The chain employs TRBV4-1 and TRBJ1-2; a weak D match, TRBD1 (6 bases). CDR3 length: 15 residues. With 3 bases removed from V and 5 bases from J, the gap between germline ends came to 16 bases. The germline V gene encodes CDR1 MGHRA and CDR2 YSYEKL.